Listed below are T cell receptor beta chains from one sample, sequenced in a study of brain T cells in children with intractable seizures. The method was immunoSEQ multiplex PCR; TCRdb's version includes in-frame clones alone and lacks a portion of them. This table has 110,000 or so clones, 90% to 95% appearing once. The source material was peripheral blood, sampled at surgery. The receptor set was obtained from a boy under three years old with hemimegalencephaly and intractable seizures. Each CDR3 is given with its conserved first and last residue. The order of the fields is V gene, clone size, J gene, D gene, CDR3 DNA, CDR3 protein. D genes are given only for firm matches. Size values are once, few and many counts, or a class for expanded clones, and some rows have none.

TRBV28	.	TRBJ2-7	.	TGTGCCAGCAGTTTAGGGGAGAGCTACGAGCAGTACTTC	CASSLGESYEQYF
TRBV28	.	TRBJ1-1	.	TGTGCCAGCAGTTTGGACAGACCCCGTGATGAAGCTTTCTTT	CASSLDRPRDEAFF
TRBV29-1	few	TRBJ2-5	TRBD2	TGCAGCGTTGAGGTTAGCGGGATCGGTGAGACCCAGTACTTC	CSVEVSGIGETQYF
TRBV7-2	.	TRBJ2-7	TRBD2	TGTGCCAGCAGCTTAGGACCAGCGGGAGCATCCTACGAGCAGTACTTC	CASSLGPAGASYEQYF
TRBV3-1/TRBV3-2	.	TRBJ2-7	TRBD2	TGTGCCAGCAGGCGCGCTAGCGGGAGTACGCACGAGCAGTACTTC	CASRRASGSTHEQYF
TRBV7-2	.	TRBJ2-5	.	TGTGCCAGCAGCTTCCCCGGGAAAGAGACCCAGTACTTC	CASSFPGKETQYF
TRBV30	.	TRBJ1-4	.	TGTGCCTGGAGTGTCCGGCCCGCCGAAGAACTGTTTTTT	CAWSVRPAEELFF
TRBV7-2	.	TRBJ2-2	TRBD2	TGTGCCAGCAGCCCCAGACTAGCGGGAGGAACCGGGGAGCTGTTTTTT	CASSPRLAGGTGELFF
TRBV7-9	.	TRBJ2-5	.	TGTGCCAGCAGCTTAGACAAGTGGGATCTTTGGGAGACCCAGTACTTC	CASSLDKWDLWETQYF
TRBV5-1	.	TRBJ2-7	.	TGCGCCAGCAGCTCGCCGAGGGTGGGCAACCGCGTGTACGAGCAGTACTTC	CASSSPRVGNRVYEQYF
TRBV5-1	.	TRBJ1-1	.	TGCGCCAGCAGCTTGGCGGGCCATGGGTCGGACACTGAAGCTTTCTTT	CASSLAGHGSDTEAFF
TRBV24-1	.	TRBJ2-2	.	TGTGCCACCAGTGATCCAGCCTCGAACACCGGGGAGCTGTTTTTT	CATSDPASNTGELFF
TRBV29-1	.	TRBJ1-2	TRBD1	TGCAGCGCGGGCAGGGGGAATGGCTACACCTTC	CSAGRGNGYTF
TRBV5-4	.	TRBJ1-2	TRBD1	TGTGCCAGCAGCGCGGCCGGGACAGGGTCGAACTATGGCTACACCTTC	CASSAAGTGSNYGYTF
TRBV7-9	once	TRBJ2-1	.	TGTGCCAGCAGCCTGGGGGGGCTAGGCAATGAGCAGTTCTTC	CASSLGGLGNEQFF
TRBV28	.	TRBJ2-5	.	TGTGCCAGCTTTGGCTACCAAGAGACCCAGTACTTC	CASFGYQETQYF
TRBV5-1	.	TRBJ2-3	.	TGCGCCAGCAGCCGACAGGCTTTAGATACGCAGTATTTT	CASSRQALDTQYF
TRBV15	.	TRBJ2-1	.	TGTGCCACCAGCAGAGAGAAGGCCCCCCTCTCGGATGAGCAGTTCTTC	CATSREKAPLSDEQFF
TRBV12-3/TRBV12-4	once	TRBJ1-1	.	TGTGCCAGCAGTTTTGGCCAAGAAGCTTTCTTT	CASSFGQEAFF
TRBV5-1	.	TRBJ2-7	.	TGCGCCAGCAGCTTGGCCCCGGGACACGACTACGAGCAGTACTTC	CASSLAPGHDYEQYF
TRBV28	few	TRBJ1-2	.	TGTGCCAGCTCTCGTCGCGGCTATGGCTACACCTTC	CASSRRGYGYTF
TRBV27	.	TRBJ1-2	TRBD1	TGTGCCAGCAGTTTATCCCCCGGGACAGGGGATGGCTACACCTTC	CASSLSPGTGDGYTF
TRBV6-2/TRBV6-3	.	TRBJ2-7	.	TGTGCCAGCAGTTACGGGACGGGAGTTTACGAGCAGTACTTC	CASSYGTGVYEQYF
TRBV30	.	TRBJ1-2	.	TGTGCCTGGAGTACAAGACGGGGCGATGGCTACACCTTC	CAWSTRRGDGYTF
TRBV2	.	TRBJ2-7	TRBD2	TGTGCCACCTCTAGCGGGTCCTACGAGCAGTACTTC	CATSSGSYEQYF
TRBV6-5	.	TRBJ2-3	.	TGTGCCAGCAGACGACTACCCACAGATACGCAGTATTTT	CASRRLPTDTQYF
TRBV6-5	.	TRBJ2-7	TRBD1	TGTGCCAGCGGACAGGGGTCCTCCTACGAGCAGTACTTC	CASGQGSSYEQYF
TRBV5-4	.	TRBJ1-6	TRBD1	TGTGCCAGCAGCGCCCCAGGGGGCAGAGTTGCTTCACCCCTCCACTTT	CASSAPGGRVASPLHF
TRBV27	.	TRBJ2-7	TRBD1	TGTGCCAGCAGTTTCCGGACAGGGTCAAACGAGCAGTACTTC	CASSFRTGSNEQYF
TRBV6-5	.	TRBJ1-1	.	TGTGCCAGCACCGTAACAGGAGGGAACACTGAAGCTTTCTTT	CASTVTGGNTEAFF
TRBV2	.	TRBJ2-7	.	TGTGCCAGCAGTGTAGGGTTCCCCTACGAGCAGTACTTC	CASSVGFPYEQYF
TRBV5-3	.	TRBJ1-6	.	TGTGCCGTACACCAAAAGCCCAGGTCACCGGCTAATTCACCCCTCCACTTT	CAVHQKPRSPANSPLHF
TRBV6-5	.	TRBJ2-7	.	TGTGCCAGCCGTATAGCCCAGGCGCGGAGCTACGAGCAGTACTTC	CASRIAQARSYEQYF
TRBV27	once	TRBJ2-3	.	TGTGCCAGCACCAGTCGAAGACGGGCCCTACGAAGCACAGATACGCAGTATTTT	CASTSRRRALRSTDTQYF
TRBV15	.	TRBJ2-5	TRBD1	TGTGCCACCAGCGAGGCCGACAGGGAAGAGACCCAGTACTTC	CATSEADREETQYF
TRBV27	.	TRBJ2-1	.	TGTGCCAGCAGTCCCTTTCCACAGTACAATGAGCAGTTCTTC	CASSPFPQYNEQFF
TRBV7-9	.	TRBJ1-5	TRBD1	TGTGCCAGCAGCTTATCAGGGGGCAGCAATCAGCCCCAGCATTTT	CASSLSGGSNQPQHF
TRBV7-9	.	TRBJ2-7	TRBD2	TGTGCCAGCAGCTCGCCGACTAGCGGGAGGAGGGAGCAGTACTTC	CASSSPTSGRREQYF
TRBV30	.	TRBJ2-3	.	TGTGCCTGGAGTCGACAAGATACGCAGTATTTT	CAWSRQDTQYF
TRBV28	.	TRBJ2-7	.	TGTGCCAGCAGTGGCTCCTACGAGCAGTACTTC	CASSGSYEQYF
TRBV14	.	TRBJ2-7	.	TGTGCCAGCAGCCAAGTTTTCGCGAGACTAGTCCACGAGCAGTACTTC	CASSQVFARLVHEQYF
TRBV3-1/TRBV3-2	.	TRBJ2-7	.	TGTGCCAGCAGCCATAACCGACCTCAGGTGAGCGAGCAGTACTTC	CASSHNRPQVSEQYF
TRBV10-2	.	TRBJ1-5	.	TGCGCCAGCAGTGAGTGGGGGGGGCCCCAGCATTTT	CASSEWGGPQHF
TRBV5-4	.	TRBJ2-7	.	TGTGCCAGCAGCTTGTGGAGCTCCTACGAGCAGTACTTC	CASSLWSSYEQYF
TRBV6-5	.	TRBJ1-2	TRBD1	TGTGCCAGCAGCCGGGACAGGGCAACTGGCTACACCTTC	CASSRDRATGYTF
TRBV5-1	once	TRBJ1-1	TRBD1	TGCGCCAGCAGCCGAGGCGGGACAGGTTCTCTCGCGATTGGGAACACTGAAGCTTTCTTT	CASSRGGTGSLAIGNTEAFF
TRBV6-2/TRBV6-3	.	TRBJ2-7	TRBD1	TGTGCCAGCAGTTACTCCGCGGGACAGGGGGGCGAGCAGTACTTC	CASSYSAGQGGEQYF
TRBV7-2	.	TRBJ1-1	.	TGTGCCAGCAGCTTACGGGGGAACACTGAAGCTTTCTTT	CASSLRGNTEAFF
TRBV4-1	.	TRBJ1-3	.	TGCGCCAGCAGCCAAGCGGTACAGCCCTACTCTGGAAACACCATATATTTT	CASSQAVQPYSGNTIYF
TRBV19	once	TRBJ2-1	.	TGTGCCAGTAGTAGGAGGACGGGAGTTATAAATGAGCAGTTCTTC	CASSRRTGVINEQFF
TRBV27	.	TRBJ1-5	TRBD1	TGTGCCAGCAGACCGGGACAGGGGAGCAATCAGCCCCAGCATTTT	CASRPGQGSNQPQHF
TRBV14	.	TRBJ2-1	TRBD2	TGTGCCAGCAGCCAAGTCGGGCTAGCGGGAGGGATTCTCACCTCCTACAATGAGCAGTTCTTC	CASSQVGLAGGILTSYNEQFF
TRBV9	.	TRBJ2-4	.	TGTGCCAGCAGCGTAGGTCAGGCAGGGCCCGCCGCTATTACTCGGAACATTCAGTACTTC	CASSVGQAGPAAITRNIQYF